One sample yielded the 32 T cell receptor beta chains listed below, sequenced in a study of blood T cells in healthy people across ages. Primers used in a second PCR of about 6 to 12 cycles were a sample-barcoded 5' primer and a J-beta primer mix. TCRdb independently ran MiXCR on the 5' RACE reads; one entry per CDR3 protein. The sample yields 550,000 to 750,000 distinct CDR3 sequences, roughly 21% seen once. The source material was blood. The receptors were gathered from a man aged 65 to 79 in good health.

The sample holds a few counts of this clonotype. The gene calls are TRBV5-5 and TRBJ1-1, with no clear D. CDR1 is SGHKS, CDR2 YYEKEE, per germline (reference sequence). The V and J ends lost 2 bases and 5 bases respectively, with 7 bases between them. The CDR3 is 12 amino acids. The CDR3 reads CASSLDGTEAFF. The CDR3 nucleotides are TGTGCCAGCAGCTTAGACGGGACTGAAGCTTTCTTT. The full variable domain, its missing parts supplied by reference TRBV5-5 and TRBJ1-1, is DAGVTQSPTHLIKTRGQQVTLRCSPISGHKSVSWYQQVLGQGPQFIFQYYEKEERGRGNFPDRFSARQFPNYSSELNVNALLLGDSALYLCASSLDGTEAFFGQGTRLTVV.

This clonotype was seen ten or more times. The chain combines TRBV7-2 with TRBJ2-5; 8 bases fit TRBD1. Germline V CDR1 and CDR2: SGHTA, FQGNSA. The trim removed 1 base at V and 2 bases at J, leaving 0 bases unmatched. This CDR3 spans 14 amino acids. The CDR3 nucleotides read TGTGCCAGCAGCTTAGACAGGGGGCAAGAGACCCAGTACTTC. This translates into CASSLDRGQETQYF.

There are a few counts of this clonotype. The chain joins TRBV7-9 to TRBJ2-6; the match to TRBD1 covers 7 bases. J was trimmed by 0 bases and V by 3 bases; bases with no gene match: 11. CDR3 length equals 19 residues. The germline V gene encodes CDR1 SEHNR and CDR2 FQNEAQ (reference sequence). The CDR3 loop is CASSLFQGGAGSGANVLTF. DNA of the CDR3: TGTGCCAGCAGCTTGTTTCAAGGGGGCGCCGGCTCTGGGGCCAACGTCCTGACTTTC.

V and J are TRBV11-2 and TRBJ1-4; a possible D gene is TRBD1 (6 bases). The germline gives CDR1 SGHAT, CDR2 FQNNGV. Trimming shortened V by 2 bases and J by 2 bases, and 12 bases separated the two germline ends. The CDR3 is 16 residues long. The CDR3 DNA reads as TGTGCCAGCAGCTTATCGGGGGCCGGTACTAATGAAAAACTGTTTTTT. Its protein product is CASSLSGAGTNEKLFF.

The CDR3 loop reads CAISERARDTGELFF. The CDR3 DNA is TGTGCCATCAGTGAGCGGGCGCGGGATACCGGGGAGCTGTTTTTT. The chain recombines TRBV10-3 with TRBJ2-2; possibly TRBD2 for D (6 bases). CDR1 ENHRY and CDR2 SYGVKD come from the germline V gene. Deletions cut 2 bases from V and 5 bases from J, with 12 bases between. The CDR3 loop spans 15 amino acids.

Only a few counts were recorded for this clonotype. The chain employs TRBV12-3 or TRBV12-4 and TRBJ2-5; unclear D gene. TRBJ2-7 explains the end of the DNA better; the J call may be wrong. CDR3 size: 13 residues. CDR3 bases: TGTGCCAGCAGTTTACCCCTTGCAGCCGAGCAGTACTTC. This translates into CASSLPLAAEQYF.

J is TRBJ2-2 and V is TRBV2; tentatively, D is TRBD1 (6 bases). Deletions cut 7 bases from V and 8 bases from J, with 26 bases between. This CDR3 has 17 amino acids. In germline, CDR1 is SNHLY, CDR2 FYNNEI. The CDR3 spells CASISPGHGPNGGELFF. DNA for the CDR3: TGTGCCAGCATCTCCCCGGGACACGGTCCAAACGGAGGGGAGCTGTTTTTT.

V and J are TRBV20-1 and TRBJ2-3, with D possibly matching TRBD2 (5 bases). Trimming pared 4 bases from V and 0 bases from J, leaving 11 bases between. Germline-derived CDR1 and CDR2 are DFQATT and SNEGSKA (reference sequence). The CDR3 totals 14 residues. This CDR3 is CSAIGRTSTDTQYF. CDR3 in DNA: TGCAGTGCTATAGGCCGGACTAGCACAGATACGCAGTATTTT.

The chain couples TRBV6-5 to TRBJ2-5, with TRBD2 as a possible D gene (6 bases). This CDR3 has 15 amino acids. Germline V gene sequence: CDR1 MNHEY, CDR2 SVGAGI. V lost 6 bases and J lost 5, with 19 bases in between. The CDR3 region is CASRTVADPLETQYF. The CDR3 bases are TGTGCCAGCAGGACTGTAGCGGACCCTCTTGAGACCCAGTACTTC.

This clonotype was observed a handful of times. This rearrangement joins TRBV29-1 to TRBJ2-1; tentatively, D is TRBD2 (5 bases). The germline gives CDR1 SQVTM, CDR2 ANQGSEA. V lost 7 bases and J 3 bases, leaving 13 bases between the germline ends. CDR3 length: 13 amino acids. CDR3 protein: CSGREPGYNEQFF. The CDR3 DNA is TGCAGCGGTAGGGAGCCCGGCTACAATGAGCAGTTCTTC.

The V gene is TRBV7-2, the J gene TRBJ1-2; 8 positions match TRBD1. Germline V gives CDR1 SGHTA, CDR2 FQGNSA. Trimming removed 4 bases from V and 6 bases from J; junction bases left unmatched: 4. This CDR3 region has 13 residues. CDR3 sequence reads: CASSSPTGDGYTF. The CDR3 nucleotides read TGTGCCAGCAGCTCCCCGACAGGGGATGGCTACACCTTC.

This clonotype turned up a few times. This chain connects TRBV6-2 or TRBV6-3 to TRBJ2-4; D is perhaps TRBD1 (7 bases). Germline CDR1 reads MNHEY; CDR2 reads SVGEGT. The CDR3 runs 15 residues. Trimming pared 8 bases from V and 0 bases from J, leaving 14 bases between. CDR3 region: CASQYRGLAKNIQYF. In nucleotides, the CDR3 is TGTGCCAGCCAATACAGGGGACTAGCCAAAAACATTCAGTACTTC.

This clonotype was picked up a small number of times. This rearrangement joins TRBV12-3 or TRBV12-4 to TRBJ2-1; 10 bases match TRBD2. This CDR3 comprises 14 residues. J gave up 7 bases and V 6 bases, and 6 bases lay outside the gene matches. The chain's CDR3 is CASRKAGGLNEQFF. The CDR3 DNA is TGTGCCAGCAGAAAAGCGGGAGGGCTTAATGAGCAGTTCTTC.

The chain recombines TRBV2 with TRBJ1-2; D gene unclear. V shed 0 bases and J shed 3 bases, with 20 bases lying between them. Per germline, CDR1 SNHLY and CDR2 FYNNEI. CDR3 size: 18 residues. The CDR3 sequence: CASSEAILFKVLDYGYTF. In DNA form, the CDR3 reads TGTGCCAGCAGTGAAGCCATACTATTCAAGGTGTTAGACTATGGCTACACCTTC.

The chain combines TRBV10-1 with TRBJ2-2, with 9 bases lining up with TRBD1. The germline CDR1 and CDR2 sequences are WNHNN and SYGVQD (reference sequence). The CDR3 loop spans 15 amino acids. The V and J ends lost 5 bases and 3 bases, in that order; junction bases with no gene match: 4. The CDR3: CASSNRGLDTGELFF. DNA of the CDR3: TGCGCCAGCAGTAACAGGGGGCTTGACACCGGGGAGCTGTTTTTT.

CDR3 bases: TGTGCCAGCAGTTTAGTTATTAGCGGGGCCTACGAGCAGTACTTC. It codes for CASSLVISGAYEQYF. The V call is TRBV12-3 or TRBV12-4, the J call TRBJ2-5; 8 bases line up with TRBD2. The better agreement between TRBJ2-7 and the DNA end casts doubt on the J call. The length of the CDR3 is 15 residues.

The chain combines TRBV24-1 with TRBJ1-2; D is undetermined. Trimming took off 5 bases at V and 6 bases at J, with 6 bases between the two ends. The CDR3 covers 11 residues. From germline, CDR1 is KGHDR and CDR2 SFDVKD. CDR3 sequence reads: CATSADHGYTF. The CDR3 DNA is TGTGCCACCAGTGCCGACCATGGCTACACCTTC.

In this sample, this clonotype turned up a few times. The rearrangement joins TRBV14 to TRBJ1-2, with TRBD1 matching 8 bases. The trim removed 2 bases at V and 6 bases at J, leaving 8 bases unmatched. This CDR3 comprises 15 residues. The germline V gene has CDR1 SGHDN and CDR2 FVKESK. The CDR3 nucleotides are TGTGCCAGCAGCCAAACCGGACAGGGCATACATGGCTACACCTTC. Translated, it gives CASSQTGQGIHGYTF.

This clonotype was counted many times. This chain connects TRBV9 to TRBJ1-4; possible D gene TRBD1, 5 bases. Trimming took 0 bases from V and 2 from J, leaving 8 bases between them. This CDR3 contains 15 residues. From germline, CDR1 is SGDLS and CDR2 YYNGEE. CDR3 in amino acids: CASSVGGRTNEKLFF. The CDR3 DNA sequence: TGTGCCAGCAGCGTAGGGGGCAGGACTAATGAAAAACTGTTTTTT.

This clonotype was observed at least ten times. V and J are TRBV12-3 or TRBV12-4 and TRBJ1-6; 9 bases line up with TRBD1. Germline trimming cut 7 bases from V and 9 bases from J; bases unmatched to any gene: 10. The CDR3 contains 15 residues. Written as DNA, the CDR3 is TGTGCCAGCACCTACCGGGACAGGGCTCGTTCACCCCTCCACTTT. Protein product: CASTYRDRARSPLHF.

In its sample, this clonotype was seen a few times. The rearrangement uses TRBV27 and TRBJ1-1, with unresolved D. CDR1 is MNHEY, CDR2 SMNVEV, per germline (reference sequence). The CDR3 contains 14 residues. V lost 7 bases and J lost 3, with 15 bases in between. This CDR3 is CASKTLAGYTEAFF. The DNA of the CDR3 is TGTGCCAGCAAGACCCTCGCGGGGTACACTGAAGCTTTCTTT.

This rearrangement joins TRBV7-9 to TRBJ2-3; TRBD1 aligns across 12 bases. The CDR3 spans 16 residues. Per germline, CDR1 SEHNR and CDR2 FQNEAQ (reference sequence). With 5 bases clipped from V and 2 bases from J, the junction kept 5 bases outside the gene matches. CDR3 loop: CASSLGQGAYTDTQYF. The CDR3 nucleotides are TGTGCCAGCAGCCTGGGACAGGGGGCCTACACAGATACGCAGTATTTT.

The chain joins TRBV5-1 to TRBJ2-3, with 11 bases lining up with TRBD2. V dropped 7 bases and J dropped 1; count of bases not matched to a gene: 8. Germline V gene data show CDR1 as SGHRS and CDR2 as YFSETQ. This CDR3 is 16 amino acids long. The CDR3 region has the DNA TGCGCCAGCTCCAGCCCGGGACTAGCGGGCACAGATACGCAGTATTTT. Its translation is CASSSPGLAGTDTQYF.

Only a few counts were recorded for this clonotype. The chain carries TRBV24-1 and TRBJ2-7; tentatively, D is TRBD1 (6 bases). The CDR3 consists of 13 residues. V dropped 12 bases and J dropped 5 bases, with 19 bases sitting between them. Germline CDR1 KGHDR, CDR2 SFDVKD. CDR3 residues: CASESGRGHEQYF. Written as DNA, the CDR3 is TGTGCCTCCGAGAGTGGCAGGGGCCACGAGCAGTACTTC.

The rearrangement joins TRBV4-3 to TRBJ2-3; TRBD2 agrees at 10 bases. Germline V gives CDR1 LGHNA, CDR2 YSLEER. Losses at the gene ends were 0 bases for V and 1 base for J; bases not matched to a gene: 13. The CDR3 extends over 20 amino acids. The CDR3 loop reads CASSQEGTESAGGRTDTQYF. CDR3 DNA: TGCGCCAGCAGCCAAGAAGGGACAGAATCAGCGGGAGGGCGCACAGATACGCAGTATTTT.

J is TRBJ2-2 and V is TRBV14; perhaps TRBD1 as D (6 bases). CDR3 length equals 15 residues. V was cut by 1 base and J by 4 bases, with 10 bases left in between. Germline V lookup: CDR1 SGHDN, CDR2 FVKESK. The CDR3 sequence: CASSQGDRPTGELFF. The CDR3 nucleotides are TGTGCCAGCAGCCAAGGAGACAGGCCCACCGGGGAGCTGTTTTTT. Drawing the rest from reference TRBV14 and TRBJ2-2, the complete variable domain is EAGVTQFPSHSVIEKGQTVTLRCDPISGHDNLYWYRRVMGKEIKFLLHFVKESKQDESGMPNNRFLAERTGGTYSTLKVQPAELEDSGVYFCASSQGDRPTGELFFGEGSRLTVL.

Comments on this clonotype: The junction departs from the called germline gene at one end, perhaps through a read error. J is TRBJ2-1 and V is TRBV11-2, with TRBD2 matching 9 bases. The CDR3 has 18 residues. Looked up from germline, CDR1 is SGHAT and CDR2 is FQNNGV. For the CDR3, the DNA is TGTGCCAGCAGCTTAGATCAATTAGCGGGAGCCCACTACGATGAGCAGTTCTTC. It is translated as CASSLDQLAGAHYDEQFF.

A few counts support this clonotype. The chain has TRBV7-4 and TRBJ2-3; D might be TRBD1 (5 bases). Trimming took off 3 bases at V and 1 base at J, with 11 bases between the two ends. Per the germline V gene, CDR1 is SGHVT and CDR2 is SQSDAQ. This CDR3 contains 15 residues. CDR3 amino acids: CASSFQGLGTDTQYF. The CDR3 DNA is TGTGCCAGCAGCTTCCAGGGTTTAGGCACAGATACGCAGTATTTT.

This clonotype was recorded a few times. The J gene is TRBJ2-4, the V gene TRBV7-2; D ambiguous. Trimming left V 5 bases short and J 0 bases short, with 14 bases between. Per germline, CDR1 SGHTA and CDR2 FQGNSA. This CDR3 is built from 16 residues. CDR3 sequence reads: CASSLGWLLAKNIQYF. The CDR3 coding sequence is TGTGCCAGCAGCCTCGGTTGGCTTCTAGCCAAAAACATTCAGTACTTC.

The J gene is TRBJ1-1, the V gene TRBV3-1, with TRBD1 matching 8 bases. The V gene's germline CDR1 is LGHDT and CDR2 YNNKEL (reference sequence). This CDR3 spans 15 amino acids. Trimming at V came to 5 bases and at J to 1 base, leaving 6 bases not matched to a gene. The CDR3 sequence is CASSNSDRANTEAFF. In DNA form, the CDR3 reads TGTGCCAGCAGCAATTCGGACAGGGCGAACACTGAAGCTTTCTTT.

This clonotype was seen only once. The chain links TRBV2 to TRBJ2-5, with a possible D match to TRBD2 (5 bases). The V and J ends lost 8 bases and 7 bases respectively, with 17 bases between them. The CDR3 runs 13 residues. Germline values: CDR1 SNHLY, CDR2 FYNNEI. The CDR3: CASRWILEGTQYF. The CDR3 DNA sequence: TGTGCCAGCCGTTGGATCCTCGAGGGGACCCAGTACTTC.

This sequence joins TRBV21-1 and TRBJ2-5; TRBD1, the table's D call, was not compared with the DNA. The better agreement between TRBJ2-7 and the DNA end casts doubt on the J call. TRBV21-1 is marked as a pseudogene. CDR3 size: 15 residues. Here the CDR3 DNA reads TGTGCCAGCAGCAAAGATTGGACAGGGGTCCACGAGCAGTACTTC. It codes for CASSKDWTGVHEQYF.